This T cell receptor beta chain was recorded in a study of CD8+ T cells in alopecia areata. In the study overall: Treatment comprised oral tofacitinib, 5 to 10 mg twice daily, in treated patients. Study outcomes and limitations: Clonality in lesional scalp, especially alopecia totalis/universalis, exceeded that of normal scalp. Clonality in the scalp and expanded CD8+ clones ranked among the top 100 were significantly decreased by tofacitinib.

Of note for this clone: The antigen remains unidentified.

Following extraction, RNA underwent reverse transcription to cDNA, which served as the sequencing template. TCRdb's table, derived via immunoSEQ multiplex PCR, lists solely in-frame clones and lacks some. The sample carries more than 200,000 clones, 43% recorded once. Germline-derived CDR1 and CDR2 are GTSNPN and SVGIG (reference sequence). With V trimmed by 2 bases and J by 5 bases, 3 bases remained unmatched. This CDR3 is built from 13 residues. Treatment noted: oral pan-JAK inhibitor, 5-10 mg twice daily. Alopecia areata patients had lesional scalp punch biopsies and peripheral blood taken from them.

Sequenced here: CD4+ T cells sorted from blood, sampled between weeks 36 and 40, from a patient treated with tofacitinib. This receptor was obtained from a human donor with alopecia areata. The rearrangement uses TRBV30 and TRBJ1-1, with 9 positions matching TRBD1. The CDR3 loop is CAWSHDRGTEAFF. In DNA form, the CDR3 reads TGTGCCTGGAGTCATGACAGGGGGACTGAAGCTTTCTTT.